This T cell receptor (beta chain) was retrieved from a study of blood T cell repertoires in COVID-19. Germline V CDR1 and CDR2: MGHRA, YSYEKL. The CDR3 covers 15 residues. The V gene lost 3 bases and the J gene lost 4 bases, with 15 bases spanning the gap. Clones were read by immunoSEQ multiplex PCR, and TCRdb kept only the in-frame ones, dropping some. The sample includes 110,000 or so clones, roughly 80% of them seen just once. The TCR sequence derives from a man between 45 and 60 years old with acute or convalescent COVID-19. The J gene is TRBJ1-2, the V gene TRBV4-1; a possible D gene is TRBD1 (6 bases). Sequenced material: peripheral blood. CDR3 coding DNA: TGCGCCAGCAGCCAGAGGGGGTCTCCGAGCTATGGCTACACCTTC. Translated: CASSQRGSPSYGYTF.